This TCR beta chain was observed in a study of T-cell reconstitution after alpha-beta-depleted transplantation in children (dated by TCRdb to the mid-2010s). Study-wide context: Using TCR repertoire profiling, the study followed T-cell immune reconstitution in a quantitative way in children after TCRalphabeta/CD19-depleted allogeneic hematopoietic cell transplantation.

Measured from the cysteine to the phenylalanine, the CDR3 is 13 residues long. Only the CDR3 portion is preserved as DNA: 39 bases, with reading frame beginning at the first base. CDR1 and CDR2, looked up from the germline V gene (reference sequence), are SGHNT and YYREEE. Trimmed from V: 4 bases; trimmed from J: 2 bases; junction bases lacking a gene match: 2. This clonotype came up a few times. No cognate antigen has been identified for it. No base quality values were provided; no much bigger clone lies one nucleotide off. The protocol used for the library was PCR. The listed sequencing device is Illumina HiSeq 2500. To normalize quantification of the TCRbeta repertoire, the TCR libraries were built with molecular barcoding that relied on unique molecular identifiers. TCRdb reprocessed the public reads (quality trimming at Q25 with fastp, clone calling with MiXCR) and kept in-frame beta chains. Every distinct CDR3 protein forms one entry, paired with its most common genes and DNA. The sample contains 100,000 to 120,000 distinct CDR3 sequences, about 9.4% of them found a single time. The top ten clonotypes cover more than 7% of the sample.

This specimen was PBMCs from the stem cell graft donor, taken from the stem cell graft. Recombination joined TRBV5-4 with TRBJ2-5; 7 central nucleotides agree with TRBD1. The clonotype originates from a human donor who donated a stem cell graft to a child with acute lymphoblastic leukemia. This receptor has the CDR3 CASSPTGQETQYF. The nucleotide sequence reads as follows: TGTGCCAGCAGCCCGACAGGGCAAGAGACCCAGTACTTC.